The 25 T cell receptor beta chains presented below share a single source sample, sequenced in a study of T-cell reconstitution after alpha-beta-depleted transplantation in children. TCRbeta library construction was performed incorporating unique molecular identifiers. TCRdb reanalysed the PCR reads using MiXCR and keeps one entry per CDR3 protein. The sample has about 540,000 distinct CDR3 sequences, about 17% seen once. The sequencing used PBMCs from the stem cell graft donor, collected from the stem cell graft. The receptors derive from a human donor who donated a stem cell graft to a child with acute lymphoblastic leukemia.

This clonotype was found a few times. The chain couples TRBV11-2 to TRBJ2-1, with TRBD2 matching over 7 bases. The CDR3 length is 15 residues. The V segment lost 2 bases and the J segment 4 bases; nucleotides outside the gene matches: 5. Germline CDR1 SGHAT, CDR2 FQNNGV. The CDR3 loop reads CASSLSSGQYNEQFF. The CDR3 region has the DNA TGTGCCAGCAGCTTATCTAGCGGACAATACAATGAGCAGTTCTTC.

The J gene is TRBJ2-2, the V gene TRBV10-1, with 13 bases lining up with TRBD2. V was clipped by 3 bases and J by 2 bases; unmatched bases: 6. Germline CDR1 and CDR2: WNHNN and SYGVQD (reference sequence). The CDR3 runs 18 residues. The CDR3 loop reads CASSEGTSGISNTGELFF. The CDR3 coding sequence is TGCGCCAGCAGTGAAGGGACTAGCGGGATTTCTAACACCGGGGAGCTGTTTTTT.

This clonotype was detected many times. This chain joins TRBV20-1 and TRBJ1-2; 8 bases match TRBD1. The J segment lost 8 bases and the V segment lost 4 bases, leaving 0 bases of the junction unmatched. The CDR3 extends over 10 amino acids. In germline, CDR1 is DFQATT, CDR2 SNEGSKA (reference sequence). For the CDR3, the DNA is TGCAGTGCTACAGGGGGCGGCTACACCTTC. This encodes CSATGGGYTF.

This clonotype was counted only a few times. The chain employs TRBV5-1 and TRBJ2-3; TRBD2 matches 9 bases. The CDR3 sequence is 16 residues long. The germline V gene has CDR1 SGHRS and CDR2 YFSETQ. The V segment lost 4 bases and the J segment 1 base; nucleotides outside the gene matches: 7. DNA of the CDR3: TGCGCCAGCAGCCCGGGGGCTAGCGGGGGCACAGATACGCAGTATTTT. Translating gives CASSPGASGGTDTQYF.

The genes are TRBV6-1 and TRBJ2-7; a possible D gene is TRBD1 (6 bases). Looked up from germline, CDR1 is MNHNS and CDR2 is SASEGT. The CDR3 totals 12 residues. The V end was cut by 8 bases, the J end by 9 bases, with 17 bases between. CDR3 nucleotides: TGTGCCAGCCACAGGGATAGATTCGGGCAGTACTTC. Its translation is CASHRDRFGQYF.

The chain has TRBV7-9 and TRBJ2-3, with a weak D call TRBD2 (5 bases). V lost 2 bases and J lost 1, with 10 bases in between. Germline CDR1 is SEHNR and CDR2 is FQNEAQ (reference sequence). CDR3 length: 15 residues. CDR3 sequence (DNA): TGTGCCAGCAGCTTAAGACTATCGGGCACAGATACGCAGTATTTT. Translating gives CASSLRLSGTDTQYF.

This clonotype was observed a handful of times. The chain couples TRBV5-1 to TRBJ2-1; 10 bases are shared with TRBD2. Germline V lookup: CDR1 SGHRS, CDR2 YFSETQ. The CDR3 totals 16 residues. With 5 bases clipped from V and 1 base from J, the junction kept 6 bases outside the gene matches. The CDR3 coding sequence is TGCGCCAGCAGGGCCTCTAGCGGGAGATCCTACAATGAGCAGTTCTTC. Translating gives CASRASSGRSYNEQFF.

A few counts support this clonotype. The chain couples TRBV4-1 to TRBJ2-1; D remains ambiguous. The CDR3 runs to 13 residues. V was clipped by 1 base and J by 8 bases, with 9 bases between them. Germline loops: CDR1 MGHRA, CDR2 YSYEKL. CDR3 sequence (DNA): TGCGCCAGCAGCCAAGTATATGAGGATGAGCAGTTCTTC. Translated: CASSQVYEDEQFF.

This chain joins TRBV9 and TRBJ2-7; D gene ambiguous. CDR3 size: 14 residues. The germline CDR1 and CDR2 sequences are SGDLS and YYNGEE. V lost 4 bases, J lost 2 bases, and 13 bases lay in between. Here the CDR3 DNA reads TGTGCCAGCAGCCCACTGAGGACCCCCTACGAGCAGTACTTC. This sequence encodes CASSPLRTPYEQYF.

This clonotype has a handful of counts. The chain carries TRBV29-1 and TRBJ2-7; D is perhaps TRBD1 (6 bases). Germline values: CDR1 SQVTM, CDR2 ANQGSEA. V lost 5 bases and J lost 0, with 11 bases in between. The CDR3 loop spans 13 amino acids. The CDR3 reads CSVMTGLSYEQYF. CDR3 bases: TGCAGCGTTATGACAGGACTCTCCTACGAGCAGTACTTC.

This clonotype turned up a few times. This chain connects TRBV5-1 to TRBJ2-3, with 7 bases lining up with TRBD2. This CDR3 comprises 17 residues. The V gene's germline CDR1 is SGHRS and CDR2 YFSETQ. Trimming cost V 3 bases and J 2 bases; bases outside gene matches: 12. For the CDR3, the DNA is TGCGCCAGCAGCTCCCTCGGGCGGGAGTCCTTCACAGATACGCAGTATTTT. Translation: CASSSLGRESFTDTQYF.

V usage is TRBV5-6 and J usage is TRBJ2-7; weak D call: TRBD2 (5 bases). Germline CDR1 SGHDT, CDR2 YYEEEE. With 5 bases removed from V and 3 bases from J, the gap between germline ends came to 18 bases. The CDR3 has 15 residues. This CDR3 is CASRMGLVAFYEQYF. The CDR3 DNA follows: TGTGCCAGCAGGATGGGCCTAGTAGCGTTCTACGAGCAGTACTTC.

J is TRBJ2-7 and V is TRBV7-9, with D perhaps assigned TRBD1 or TRBD2 (5 bases each). Trimming removed 5 bases at V and 4 bases at J, with 15 bases between. Per germline, CDR1 SEHNR and CDR2 FQNEAQ (reference sequence). The length of the CDR3 is 14 residues. CDR3 residues: CASSEGNYPYEQYF. The CDR3 DNA follows: TGTGCCAGCAGCGAGGGGAACTACCCGTACGAGCAGTACTTC.

The chain joins TRBV10-3 to TRBJ1-2; D remains ambiguous. Deletions cut 2 bases from V and 2 bases from J, with 9 bases between. Looked up from germline, CDR1 is ENHRY and CDR2 is SYGVKD. The CDR3 has 14 residues. The CDR3 DNA sequence: TGTGCCATCAGTGAGCAGGCGGGGAACTATGGCTACACCTTC. Amino acid sequence: CAISEQAGNYGYTF.

This sequence joins TRBV12-3 or TRBV12-4 and TRBJ1-1; the D gene is possibly TRBD1 (5 bases). Trimming left V 2 bases short and J 11 bases short, with 24 bases between. The CDR3 has 16 amino acids. The CDR3 region is CASSLRGGQGRVGAFF. The CDR3 DNA sequence: TGTGCCAGCAGTTTAAGGGGAGGGCAGGGTAGGGTGGGTGCTTTCTTT.

This clonotype was detected only a few times. The J gene is TRBJ1-2, the V gene TRBV9; weak D call: TRBD1 (6 bases). Deletions cut 9 bases from V and 5 bases from J, with 23 bases between. Per the germline V gene, CDR1 is SGDLS and CDR2 is YYNGEE. This CDR3 region has 15 residues. The CDR3 loop is CATELSQGGGYGYTF. DNA for the CDR3: TGTGCCACCGAACTATCGCAGGGAGGGGGTTATGGCTACACCTTC.

This chain joins TRBV5-1 and TRBJ1-4; a possible D gene is TRBD1 (6 bases). Germline V gene data show CDR1 as SGHRS and CDR2 as YFSETQ. CDR3 size: 15 residues. Trimming removed 4 bases at V and 8 bases at J, with 18 bases between. CDR3 coding DNA: TGCGCCAGCAGCCGGACGGGGGGCTCAGGAGAAAAACTGTTTTTT. Protein: CASSRTGGSGEKLFF.

The rearrangement joins TRBV10-3 to TRBJ2-1, with 11 bases lining up with TRBD2. Germline lookup yields CDR1 ENHRY and CDR2 SYGVKD. The CDR3 has 17 amino acids. The ends lost 7 bases at V and 2 bases at J; junction bases unmatched: 10. The CDR3 DNA follows: TGTGCCATCAACCTCGAACTAGCGGGGGTACCCTACAATGAGCAGTTCTTC. It yields the protein CAINLELAGVPYNEQFF.

The CDR3 sequence is CSVEGSQGIYEQYF. CDR3 sequence (DNA): TGCAGCGTTGAAGGATCGCAGGGGATATACGAGCAGTACTTC. V usage is TRBV29-1 and J usage is TRBJ2-7, with D tentatively TRBD1 (6 bases). Germline V gene sequence: CDR1 SQVTM, CDR2 ANQGSEA. There are 14 residues in the CDR3. The V and J ends lost 1 base and 4 bases respectively, with 14 bases between them.

This clonotype was detected many times. The chain couples TRBV29-1 to TRBJ1-1; maybe TRBD1 (6 bases). The germline V gene has CDR1 SQVTM and CDR2 ANQGSEA. This CDR3 region has 12 residues. V lost 5 bases to trimming and J lost 4 bases, with 11 bases between them. Written as DNA, the CDR3 is TGCAGCGTTAGCCGAGGGGGCACTGAAGCTTTCTTT. Residues: CSVSRGGTEAFF. Full variable domain (remainder filled in from reference TRBV29-1 and TRBJ1-1): SAVISQKPSRDICQRGTSLTIQCQVDSQVTMMFWYRQQPGQSLTLIATANQGSEATYESGFVIDKFPISRPNLTFSTLTVSNMSPEDSSIYLCSVSRGGTEAFFGQGTRLTVV.

This sequence joins TRBV5-6 and TRBJ2-1; TRBD2 might be the D (5 bases). CDR1 and CDR2 (germline): SGHDT, YYEEEE. Trimming removed 4 bases from V and 3 bases from J, with 11 bases in between. The CDR3 contains 14 residues. CDR3 region: CASSPDGLYNEQFF. CDR3 nucleotide sequence: TGTGCCAGCAGCCCGGACGGACTCTACAATGAGCAGTTCTTC.

The genes are TRBV15 and TRBJ2-3, with D unresolved. The CDR3 length is 14 residues. Germline CDR1 reads LNHNV; CDR2 reads YYDKDF (reference sequence). Trimming shortened V by 3 bases and J by 4 bases, and 11 bases separated the two germline ends. The CDR3 coding sequence is TGTGCCACCAGCAGTGCGAATTTCGCAGATACGCAGTATTTT. Translating it yields CATSSANFADTQYF.

This clonotype appeared many times. The genes are TRBV5-1 and TRBJ2-1; D ambiguous. V was clipped by 7 bases and J by 8 bases, with 4 bases between them. This CDR3 is built from 9 residues. Germline V gene data show CDR1 as SGHRS and CDR2 as YFSETQ. CDR3 coding DNA: TGCGCCAGCGGTGATGAGCAGTTCTTC. This codes for CASGDEQFF.

This clonotype has a handful of counts. The rearrangement uses TRBV27 and TRBJ1-1; tentatively, D is TRBD1 (6 bases). V was shortened by 1 base and J by 8 bases, with 14 bases between the two germline ends. Germline V lookup: CDR1 MNHEY, CDR2 SMNVEV (reference sequence). The CDR3 is 14 residues long. CDR3: CASSLWGARREAFF. In DNA form, the CDR3 reads TGTGCCAGCAGTTTATGGGGGGCTCGGAGGGAAGCTTTCTTT.

Points on this clonotype: Germline and junction disagree at one end, which may indicate a read error. The chain joins TRBV18 to TRBJ1-2, with D possibly matching TRBD1 (6 bases). The CDR3 runs to 13 residues. Germline V gene lookup returns CDR1 KGHSH and CDR2 LQKENI. Here the CDR3 reads CAISPGQIYGYTF. Here the CDR3 DNA reads TGTGCCATCTCACCAGGACAGATCTATGGCTACACCTTC.